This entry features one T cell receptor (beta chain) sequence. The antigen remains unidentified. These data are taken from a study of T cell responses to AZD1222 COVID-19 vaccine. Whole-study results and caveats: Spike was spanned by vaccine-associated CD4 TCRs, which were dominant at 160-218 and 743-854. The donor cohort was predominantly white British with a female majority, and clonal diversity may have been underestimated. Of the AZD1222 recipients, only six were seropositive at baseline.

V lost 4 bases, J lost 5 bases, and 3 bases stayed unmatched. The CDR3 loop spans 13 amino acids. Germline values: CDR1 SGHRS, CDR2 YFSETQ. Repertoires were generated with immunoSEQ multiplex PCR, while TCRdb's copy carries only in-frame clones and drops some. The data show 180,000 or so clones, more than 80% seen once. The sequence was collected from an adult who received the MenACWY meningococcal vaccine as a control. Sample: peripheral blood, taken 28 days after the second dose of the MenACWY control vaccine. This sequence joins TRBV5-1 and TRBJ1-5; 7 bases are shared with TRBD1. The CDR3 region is CASSVTGDQPQHF. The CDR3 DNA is TGCGCCAGCAGCGTTACAGGGGATCAGCCCCAGCATTTT.